This T cell receptor beta chain was obtained from a study of cytomegalovirus exposure and HLA in healthy donors listed by TCRdb under 2017. Some background on the complete study: An earlier analysis of some 600 of the donors reported about 300 Gb of sequence data and around 120 million unique TCR beta sequences obtained from about 179 million T cells. An early release that covered fewer than 800 HLA-typed donors contained approximately 300 gigabases of sequencing data and 65 million to 100 million unique TCR sequences. The genetic ancestry cluster associated with self-reported Caucasian donors included about 81% of the roughly 400 genotyped donors. The study was designed to test whether signatures of past pathogen exposure could be identified by cataloging public T cell receptors. The T cell repertoires of under 700 subjects were profiled by immunosequencing and related to cytomegalovirus serostatus. In addition to the first cohort of 500 to 850 subjects, a separate validation cohort of approximately 130 different subjects was used. High-throughput TCR immunosequencing, statistical association of individual TCRs with disease status, and machine learning were combined to predict cytomegalovirus infection status. A later analysis re-analyzed previously published TCR beta repertoires from several hundred donors and added high-resolution HLA genotyping to study TCR occurrence patterns. The later analysis used no new phenotypic data to find candidate immune exposures, relying instead on TCR beta sequences and their occurrence across donors. An earlier analysis of 587 of the donors used high-throughput TCR beta sequencing to judge whether each TCR beta V gene segment behaved as functional or pseudogenic. Donor age, sex, ethnicity and CMV serostatus were collected together with the repertoire data. In a later genetic analysis, genome-wide SNP genotypes for about 55% of the roughly 700 donors were used, and that subset was treated as a discovery cohort. All discovery cohort repertoires had been generated on a single sequencing platform. Both class I and class II loci were covered by HLA typing, at four-digit resolution. Typing coverage differed by locus: A, B, C, DRB1 and DQB1 were typed in about 620-630 donors, DQA1 in about 500, DPA1 in 600 to 610, and DPB1 in 472. Because of strong linkage in the cohort, roughly 5 DR-DQ haplotypes were treated as single units for association and clustering. Among 350 to 400 genotyped donors of the cohort, an average of about 240,000 unique TCR beta nucleotide sequences were sequenced per donor, roughly 18% of them non-productive. Study-wide conclusions, independent of this receptor: Correlated functional status among segregating V segments might be attributable to linkage disequilibrium, but an unknown experimental factor could not be ruled out. A further reported finding was that TCR beta sequences accurately predicted the HLA-A and HLA-B alleles for most subjects in the first cohort. The earlier analysis of 587 of the donors excluded approximately 17 rarely observed V segments, including chromosome 9 orphons, because counts were too low. Immune exposure information for the cohort was limited to CMV serostatus. The sequencing pipeline was judged likely to have produced a cluster of highly shared sequence variants as a technical artifact. According to a later analysis, parvovirus B19, influenza, CMV and Epstein-Barr virus appeared linked to several top co-occurrence clusters. Strong co-occurrence of HLA alleles, especially DR and DQ, made assigning TCR associations to individual alleles difficult. In a later analysis, HLA-associated TCR beta chains showed more clonal expansion and lower generation probabilities than non-associated chains that were equally common. According to the authors, the approach could potentially be generalized to other disease states and immunological phenotypes. The cohort was sequenced for TCR beta chains only, and without alpha or paired-chain data the features that could be detected were limited. V-gene and J-gene trimming of TCR beta chains was associated with a missense DCLRE1C variant in a later genetic analysis, and the association was replicated in an independent cohort. A later genetic analysis reported fewer N-insertions in productive TCRs among donors in an Asian-associated ancestry cluster than the roughly 640-donor mean. In vitro tests confirmed that a few of the cytomegalovirus-associated TCR beta chains recognize cytomegalovirus antigens. A total of around 150 TCR beta chains were listed by the study as associated with cytomegalovirus. In a later analysis, TCR association rates were found to vary across HLA loci, with the most associated TCRs seen for DRB1 alleles and the fewest for HLA-C alleles. The presence/absence analyses assumed that sequencing depth was roughly uniform across donors, and that assumption may not be true. At a false discovery rate of 0.05, a later analysis linked under 20,000 TCR beta sequences to specific HLA alleles. Because HLA typing was missing for some donors at each locus, association tests included only the typed subset. Because the 87-base-pair reads could not distinguish some IMGT-functional V segments, including TRBV6-2 and TRBV6-3, those segments were excluded. Most CMV-associated TCR beta chains appeared to be HLA-restricted in a later analysis, and the HLA associations seemed to be driven largely by CMV exposure. Most TCR sequences were observed very rarely across donors, whereas some public TCRs were present in many individuals. Cytomegalovirus status was reported to be diagnosed by the classifier with high specificity and sensitivity in both the original and validation cohorts. In an earlier analysis of approximately 590 of the donors, most TCR beta V segments were observed in productive rearrangements about 90% or about 30% of the time, broadly matching IMGT annotations.

The germline ends are 6 bases apart after V is trimmed by 5 bases and J by 1 base. The germline V gene (reference sequence) sets CDR1 to MNHEY and CDR2 to SMNVEV. Its CDR3 holds 12 amino acids, cysteine through phenylalanine. CDR3 DNA only is kept here, 36 bases in frame from base 1. Details on this clone: What antigen it recognizes has not been identified. The sample holds no much larger clone one base away, and base qualities are not on file.

The cohort comprised approximately 700 healthy bone marrow donors. At the time of sampling, all cohort members were nominally healthy, though unrecorded immune exposures were likely present. The donor tested CMV seropositive and was one of the 289 seropositive cohort members. A peripheral blood sample was provided by each donor, and peripheral blood mononuclear cells were used for TCR beta sequencing. Genomic DNA extraction from the blood cell samples was performed with the Qiagen DNeasy Blood Extraction Kit. Libraries were prepared through the immunoSEQ multiplex PCR assay. A mixture of 60 forward primers for TCR Vbeta segments and 13 reverse primers for TCR Jbeta segments was used in the multiplex PCR. The CDR3 region of rearranged TCR beta genes was amplified from genomic DNA with a multiplex PCR assay. The amplified TCR beta libraries were sequenced on the Illumina HiSeq System as 87-base-pair reads. In the source study's methods: A later analysis tallied about 77 million unique TCR beta chains across the 700 or so repertoires, and about 10 million of those chains were shared by two or more donors. Raw reads were error-corrected and collapsed into unique sequences by a nearest-neighbor algorithm in which closely related sequences were merged to remove PCR and sequencing errors. V, D and J gene segments were assigned by aligning CDR3 sequences to IMGT reference sequences. Each retained sequence needed at least a six-nucleotide match to both a V gene segment and a J gene segment. Rearrangements were called productive when the CDR3 lacked stop codons and stayed in frame with V and J; all others were non-productive. CDR3 was defined by IMGT convention, running from the second conserved V-encoded cysteine to the conserved J-encoded phenylalanine. The earlier analysis of approximately 590 of the donors excluded any sequence lacking an unambiguous match to a single V gene segment. An earlier analysis of under 750 of the donors called V segments functional above 56.7% productive rearrangements and segregating when the between-donor standard deviation exceeded 5%. A statistical classification framework was developed to diagnose cytomegalovirus status using the catalog of TCR beta chain sequences. In a later analysis, TCR nucleotide sequences were compared against IMGT/GENE-DB human TR gene sequences so that V and J genes could be assigned. Using the TCRdist pipeline, a later analysis assigned CDR3 sequences along with most-parsimonious VDJ recombination scenarios. In a later analysis, every TCR beta chain was defined by the combination of its CDR3 amino acid sequence and its V-gene family, and reads without a unique V-gene family were dropped. In a later analysis, nearly 600 highly shared, low-generation-probability nucleotide sequences were removed to address suspected cross-contamination and a sequencing artifact. In a later analysis, a clonal expansion index was calculated for each public chain from normalized within-repertoire ranks of inferred template counts. In a later analysis, generation probabilities were computed with a VDJ recombination model fitted to out-of-frame rearrangements, and the resulting probabilities were checked against IGoR. In a later analysis, hypergeometric tests were used to score TCR-TCR, TCR-HLA and TCR-CMV co-occurrence, with a repertoire-size bias correction applied to TCR pairs. A later analysis estimated false discovery rates by permuting HLA or CMV assignments 20 times. A later analysis grouped co-occurring TCRs with DBSCAN, adding TCRdist sequence similarity when clustering within HLA-allele-positive subsets. Co-occurrence clustering excluded repertoires with fewer than 30,000 or more than 120,000 public chains, plus five with anomalous nucleotide sharing. This is the immuneACCESS table as TCRdb keeps it, with only in-frame sequences that have V and J called. A part of the clones is gone; compared with another copy, unresolved V genes explain less than half, and the rest is unexplained. From that table come the V and J calls and clone size; the DNA was used to work out D and trimming. Present in this sample are around 97,000 clones, around 81% of which were seen just once. The ten largest clonotypes hold roughly 5% of the sample.

The sequenced sample was PBMCs. This sequence originates from a middle-aged man in good health and CMV-seropositive. The chain is encoded by TRBV27 joined to TRBJ2-7; a confident D gene designation cannot be given. The DNA is TGTGCCAGCAGTGGAGCGTCCTACGAGCAGTACTTC. Its protein reads: CASSGASYEQYF.